The 26 T cell receptor beta chains in this list originate from one sample, sequenced in a study of T cells after yellow fever vaccination (dated by TCRdb to about 2019). Libraries were made using 5' RACE. Sequencing was performed on an Illumina HiSeq 2500. TCRdb reprocessing: public reads trimmed at Q25 with fastp, clones called with MiXCR, in-frame beta chains kept. Identical CDR3 protein sequences are pooled into one entry, listed with their most common genes and DNA. The sample yields almost 600,000 distinct CDR3 sequences; approximately 13% were counted once. The ten largest make up over 11% of the sample. The treatment or condition label for this specimen denotes: live attenuated yellow fever vaccine strain. The sample here was PBMCs, taken on the day of the yellow fever booster vaccination. The receptors here all came from a man aged 25-45 years who received the YFV17D yellow fever vaccine.

This clonotype has ten or more counts. CDR3 residues: CASSRLGSTGELFF. The DNA for the CDR3 is TGCGCCAGCAGTCGACTAGGGAGCACCGGGGAGCTGTTTTTT. This chain joins TRBV10-1 and TRBJ2-2; TRBD2 is a possible D gene (6 bases). The germline V and J ends were trimmed by 5 bases and 4 bases, with 11 bases remaining between them. CDR3 size: 14 residues. CDR1 WNHNN and CDR2 SYGVQD come from the germline V gene (reference sequence).

This clonotype showed up just a few times. V and J are TRBV5-4 and TRBJ2-7; no definite D call. V lost 3 bases to trimming and J lost 0 bases, with 7 bases between them. Germline V gene sequence: CDR1 SGHNT, CDR2 YYREEE (reference sequence). This CDR3 is built from 13 residues. CDR3 in DNA: TGTGCCAGCAGCTCCCGGCTCTCCTACGAGCAGTACTTC. This gives the protein CASSSRLSYEQYF.

This clonotype has only a few counts. The V gene is TRBV20-1, the J gene TRBJ2-3; 11 bases line up with TRBD2. The CDR3 loop spans 15 amino acids. V gave up 4 bases and J gave up 0 bases; unmatched junction bases: 3. Germline CDR1 and CDR2: DFQATT and SNEGSKA (reference sequence). The chain's CDR3 is CSATSGGTSTDTQYF. CDR3 coding DNA: TGCAGTGCTACTAGCGGGGGGACTAGCACAGATACGCAGTATTTT.

The table lists this clonotype with a few counts. The chain employs TRBV7-8 and TRBJ2-2, with 8 bases aligning to TRBD2. Germline V lookup: CDR1 SGHVS, CDR2 FQNEAQ. V lost 2 bases to trimming and J lost 5 bases; unmatched junction nucleotides: 7. The CDR3 runs to 16 residues. The DNA for the CDR3 is TGTGCCAGCAGCTTATTTCCCAGCGGGAGTACCGGGGAGCTGTTTTTT. It codes for CASSLFPSGSTGELFF.

This chain's CDR3 is CASSEFNPGQSSTDTQYF. CDR3 sequence (DNA): TGTGCCAGCAGTGAATTCAATCCGGGACAGTCTAGCACAGATACGCAGTATTTT. This chain uses TRBV25-1 with TRBJ2-3; TRBD1 matches at 7 bases. This CDR3 region has 18 residues. Germline CDR1 MGHDK, CDR2 SYGVNS. Trimming removed 1 base from V and 0 bases from J; junction bases left unmatched: 10.

This clonotype was picked up a small number of times. The V and J genes are TRBV7-2 and TRBJ2-5; 7 bases are a match to TRBD2. This CDR3 contains 15 residues. CDR1 is SGHTA, CDR2 FQGNSA, per germline. V gave up 5 bases and J gave up 4 bases; unmatched junction bases: 10. CDR3 in amino acids: CASSPRLANGETQYF. CDR3 nucleotides: TGTGCCAGCAGCCCCCGACTAGCCAATGGAGAGACCCAGTACTTC. The variable domain in full, completed from reference TRBV7-2 and TRBJ2-5, reads GAGVSQSPSNKVTEKGKDVELRCDPISGHTALYWYRQSLGQGLEFLIYFQGNSAPDKSGLPSDRFSAERTGGSVSTLTIQRTQQEDSAVYLCASSPRLANGETQYFGPGTRLLVL.

This clonotype has a handful of counts. In DNA form, the CDR3 reads TGTGCCAGCAGCTTGGGCATAGGGCGCGGTGAAGCTTTCTTT. This sequence encodes CASSLGIGRGEAFF. The chain is built from TRBV5-8 and TRBJ1-1; D is uncertain. This CDR3 has 14 amino acids. V was trimmed by 0 bases and J by 7 bases, leaving 13 bases between them. The germline gives CDR1 SGHTS, CDR2 YDEGEE. The full variable domain, with the rest looked up from reference TRBV5-8 and TRBJ1-1, is EAGVTQSPTHLIKTRGQQATLRCSPISGHTSVYWYQQALGLGLQFLLWYDEGEERNRGNFPPRFSGRQFPNYSSELNVNALELEDSALYLCASSLGIGRGEAFFGQGTRLTVV.

This chain connects TRBV25-1 to TRBJ2-5, with 7 positions matching TRBD1. Germline V lookup: CDR1 MGHDK, CDR2 SYGVNS. The CDR3 has 12 amino acids. After removal of 6 bases from V and 5 bases from J, the junction contained 3 bases not matched to a gene. CDR3 amino acids: CASSRQGETQYF. Here the CDR3 DNA reads TGTGCCAGCAGCCGACAGGGTGAGACCCAGTACTTC.

This clonotype has a handful of counts. The CDR3 coding sequence is TGTGCCATCAGTGGACAGGCTCTGAACACCGGGGAGCTGTTTTTT. Protein sequence: CAISGQALNTGELFF. The V and J genes are TRBV10-3 and TRBJ2-2; tentative D call: TRBD1 (6 bases). V gave up 4 bases and J gave up 1 base, with 10 bases separating them. The CDR3 loop spans 15 amino acids. Germline assignment: CDR1 ENHRY and CDR2 SYGVKD.

This clonotype showed up just a few times. The chain uses TRBV2 and TRBJ2-7; 10 nucleotides agree with TRBD2. This CDR3 has 16 residues. The V gene end was trimmed by 6 bases and the J gene end by 2 bases; junction bases not matched to a gene: 10. Germline V gene data show CDR1 as SNHLY and CDR2 as FYNNEI. The CDR3: CASRKAPGLATYEQYF. As DNA, the CDR3 is TGTGCCAGCAGAAAAGCCCCGGGACTAGCGACCTACGAGCAGTACTTC.

This clonotype showed up just a few times. As DNA, the CDR3 is TGTGCCAGCAGCGTAGTGCCAGACCCTGGGGGGGAGCAGTACTTC. Its protein is CASSVVPDPGGEQYF. The chain links TRBV9 to TRBJ2-7, with a weak D call TRBD2 (6 bases). CDR1 and CDR2 (germline): SGDLS, YYNGEE. V lost 0 bases, J lost 7 bases, and 17 bases lay in between. CDR3 length: 15 amino acids.

The sample holds a few counts of this clonotype. The chain employs TRBV4-3 and TRBJ2-7; maybe TRBD1 (5 bases). V was trimmed by 4 bases and J by 2 bases, leaving 15 bases between them. The CDR3 loop spans 15 amino acids. Per germline, CDR1 LGHNA and CDR2 YSLEER. The CDR3 nucleotides are TGCGCCAGCAGCCGAGGACATCGAACTACCTACGAGCAGTACTTC. Protein product: CASSRGHRTTYEQYF.

This clonotype was seen repeatedly, ten times or more. The V gene is TRBV5-5, the J gene TRBJ2-3; D could derive from TRBD1 or TRBD2 (5 bases each). Germline CDR1 SGHKS, CDR2 YYEKEE (reference sequence). The germline V and J ends were trimmed by 2 bases and 2 bases, with 18 bases remaining between them. This CDR3 is built from 17 residues. Written as DNA, the CDR3 is TGTGCCAGCAGCTTATCGGGGCAGGATTTCCTCACAGATACGCAGTATTTT. Translated, it gives CASSLSGQDFLTDTQYF.

A few counts support this clonotype. The chain combines TRBV5-4 with TRBJ2-4; 11 bases line up with TRBD2. Germline-derived CDR1 and CDR2 are SGHNT and YYREEE (reference sequence). J was trimmed by 5 bases and V by 4 bases; bases with no gene match: 5. The CDR3 sequence is 15 residues long. The CDR3 DNA reads as TGTGCCAGCAGCCTTTTACTAGCGGGGGAAAACATTCAGTACTTC. This codes for CASSLLLAGENIQYF.

V is TRBV20-1 and J is TRBJ2-1; no reliable D call. The CDR3 runs to 12 residues. The germline V gene encodes CDR1 DFQATT and CDR2 SNEGSKA (reference sequence). The V end lost 2 bases, the J end lost 3 bases, and 5 bases lay between the germline ends. The CDR3 nucleotides are TGCAGTGCTAGAACACGCTACAATGAGCAGTTCTTC. Translation: CSARTRYNEQFF.

The gene calls are TRBV6-5 and TRBJ2-1, with 9 bases matching TRBD2. J lost 4 bases, V lost 0 bases, and 7 bases had no gene match. This CDR3 is built from 17 residues. Germline V gene lookup returns CDR1 MNHEY and CDR2 SVGAGI. The CDR3 here is CASSYSIPSGTYNEQFF. The CDR3 DNA is TGTGCCAGCAGTTACTCGATCCCTAGCGGGACTTACAATGAGCAGTTCTTC.

This clonotype was counted a few times. The rearrangement uses TRBV4-3 and TRBJ2-4; no definite D call. CDR1 LGHNA and CDR2 YSLEER come from the germline V gene. V dropped 0 bases and J dropped 7 bases, with 10 bases sitting between them. The CDR3 covers 14 residues. Here the CDR3 DNA reads TGCGCCAGCAGCCAAGATCAAGTACAGAACATTCAGTACTTC. Translating gives CASSQDQVQNIQYF.

J is TRBJ2-7 and V is TRBV5-1; D remains unclear. Germline CDR1 SGHRS, CDR2 YFSETQ. This CDR3 contains 12 residues. Trimming left V 7 bases short and J 6 bases short, with 14 bases between. The chain's CDR3 is CASPRSPLEQYF. Written as DNA, the CDR3 is TGCGCCAGCCCTCGCTCACCGCTCGAGCAGTACTTC.

The table lists this clonotype with a few counts. The rearrangement links TRBV4-1 to TRBJ2-3; maybe TRBD1 (6 bases). The V and J ends lost 0 bases and 14 bases respectively, with 18 bases between them. CDR1 MGHRA and CDR2 YSYEKL come from the germline V gene. The CDR3 is made up of 14 amino acids. CDR3 bases: TGCGCCAGCAGCCAAGAATTGGGGGCCCCTGTGGGGTATTTT. This codes for CASSQELGAPVGYF.

The chain employs TRBV18 and TRBJ2-7; D is ambiguous. The V gene's germline CDR1 is KGHSH and CDR2 LQKENI. CDR3 length: 18 amino acids. The V and J ends lost 3 bases and 1 base respectively, with 22 bases between them. The CDR3 region has the DNA TGTGCCAGCTCACCGAATATAGAGCCCACACAATCATCCTACGAGCAGTACTTC. The encoded protein is CASSPNIEPTQSSYEQYF.

This clonotype was recorded at least ten times. V usage is TRBV4-3 and J usage is TRBJ2-1; 14 nucleotides align to TRBD2. J was trimmed by 13 bases and V by 3 bases; bases with no gene match: 5. Germline V lookup: CDR1 LGHNA, CDR2 YSLEER. CDR3 length: 14 residues. The CDR3 here is CASSQGLAGASQFF. CDR3 DNA: TGCGCCAGCAGCCAGGGACTAGCGGGAGCTTCACAGTTCTTC.

This clonotype was seen at least ten times. No conserved phenylalanine or tryptophan ends this CDR3, so it is likely a read error. The DNA is left out, because the CDR3 cannot be placed on it with certainty; the CDR3 is given as TCRdb lists it. The rearrangement joins TRBV7-8 to TRBJ2-5; the D call of TRBD1 is as the table states it, not checked on the DNA. Germline V gives CDR1 SGHVS, CDR2 FQNEAQ. The CDR3 totals 10 residues, both ends included. This CDR3 is CASSLADSKG.

V and J are TRBV10-3 and TRBJ2-5; tentative D call: TRBD1 (6 bases). V was pared by 4 bases and J by 5 bases, with 17 bases between. In germline, CDR1 is ENHRY, CDR2 SYGVKD. The CDR3 runs 15 residues. CDR3 sequence reads: CAISGDLTGRETQYF. The DNA for the CDR3 is TGTGCCATCAGTGGGGATCTTACAGGGCGCGAGACCCAGTACTTC.

This clonotype showed up just a few times. V is TRBV5-4 and J is TRBJ2-3; 10 positions agree with TRBD2. The V segment lost 2 bases and the J segment 3 bases; nucleotides outside the gene matches: 9. The germline V gene has CDR1 SGHNT and CDR2 YYREEE (reference sequence). The CDR3 covers 17 residues. Here the CDR3 reads CASSFTSGRAGTDTQYF. In DNA, the CDR3 is TGTGCCAGCAGCTTTACCAGCGGGAGGGCCGGGACAGATACGCAGTATTTT.

This clonotype has only a few counts. The rearrangement uses TRBV7-2 and TRBJ2-1; tentatively, D is TRBD2 (8 bases). Germline CDR1 SGHTA, CDR2 FQGNSA. Deletions cut 6 bases from V and 4 bases from J, with 16 bases between. The CDR3 contains 15 residues. The CDR3 DNA reads as TGTGCCAGCAGATACCGGGAGGGGGCGTACAATGAGCAGTTCTTC. Translating it yields CASRYREGAYNEQFF.

A few counts support this clonotype. V gene TRBV7-3 combines with J gene TRBJ2-3; 8 bases line up with TRBD2. CDR3 length: 15 residues. Germline CDR1 SGHTA, CDR2 FQGTGA. V lost 3 bases and J lost 3; bases outside the gene matches: 5. CDR3 nucleotide sequence: TGTGCCAGCAGCTTTACTAGCGGACAAACAGATACGCAGTATTTT. It encodes CASSFTSGQTDTQYF.